A single sample gave rise to the 20 T cell receptor beta chains below, sequenced in a study of T cells in Graves' hyperthyroidism and ophthalmopathy. Using RNA transcripts as the source, TCR beta CDR3 regions were amplified. The TCR CDR3 was amplified in a first-round RT-PCR using the HTBI primer set. MiXCR, applied by TCRdb to the multiplex PCR reads, yields one record per CDR3 protein. The sample shows approximately 420,000 distinct CDR3 sequences, about an eighth of them seen only once. The sequencing sample was made of blood. These TCRs come from a woman between 18 and 30 years old with Graves' hyperthyroidism.

This chain links TRBV7-9 with TRBJ1-1; D call uncertain. The germline gives CDR1 SEHNR, CDR2 FQNEAQ (reference sequence). The CDR3 has 10 residues. CDR3 in DNA: TGTGCAACCGGGAGCACTGAAGCTTTCTTT. Encoded protein: CATGSTEAFF. The full variable domain, its missing parts supplied by reference TRBV7-9 and TRBJ1-1, is DTGVSQNPRHKITKRGQNVTFRCDPISEHNRLYWYRQTLGQGPEFLTYFQNEAQLEKSRLLSDRFSAERPKGSFSTLEIQRTEQGDSAMYLCATGSTEAFFGQGTRLTVV.

This clonotype was found many times. The genes are TRBV28 and TRBJ2-7; tentative D call: TRBD2 (6 bases). Deletions cut 6 bases from V and 0 bases from J, with 12 bases between. The germline gives CDR1 MDHEN, CDR2 SYDVKM. The CDR3 loop spans 14 amino acids. CDR3 region: CASSLGGASYEQYF. DNA of the CDR3: TGTGCCAGCAGCTTAGGAGGGGCCTCCTACGAGCAGTACTTC.

This clonotype was detected only a few times. The V gene is TRBV6-1, the J gene TRBJ2-5; 8 nucleotides agree with TRBD1. V lost 10 bases, J lost 2 bases, and 9 bases stayed unmatched. CDR1 MNHNS and CDR2 SASEGT come from the germline V gene. This CDR3 region has 14 residues. CDR3 protein: CAINGGQVQETQYF. CDR3 nucleotide sequence: TGTGCCATCAACGGGGGACAGGTACAAGAGACCCAGTACTTC.

The V call is TRBV20-1, the J call TRBJ2-2; D remains unclear. This CDR3 is built from 12 residues. CDR1 is DFQATT, CDR2 SNEGSKA, per germline (reference sequence). V was cut by 1 base and J by 6 bases, with 6 bases left in between. The CDR3 DNA reads as TGCAGTGCTAGAGTCGTTTCCGGGGAGCTGTTTTTT. This gives the protein CSARVVSGELFF.

At least ten counts were recorded for this clonotype. The chain carries TRBV30 and TRBJ1-4; D may be TRBD1 (5 bases). Germline CDR1 and CDR2: GTSNPN and SVGIG (reference sequence). The V and J ends lost 1 base and 5 bases respectively, with 14 bases between them. The CDR3 runs 15 residues. In nucleotides, the CDR3 is TGTGCCTGGAGTGAAGGGGTGGTTACGAATGAAAAACTGTTTTTT. Translation gives CAWSEGVVTNEKLFF.

This clonotype turned up a few times. The chain links TRBV5-6 to TRBJ2-5; D is perhaps TRBD2 (6 bases). CDR1 and CDR2 from the germline V gene are SGHDT and YYEEEE. Trimming pared 0 bases from V and 7 bases from J, leaving 13 bases between. This CDR3 is 14 amino acids long. CDR3 sequence reads: CASSLEHRRGTQYF. Written as DNA, the CDR3 is TGTGCCAGCAGCTTGGAACACCGGAGGGGGACCCAGTACTTC.

As concerns this clonotype: The limits of the CDR3 on the DNA are not certain, so only TCRdb's listed CDR3 is given. The V gene is TRBV7-2, the J gene TRBJ1-5; TRBD1 is the table's D call and was not checked against the DNA. Ends included, the CDR3 has 20 residues. Germline loops: CDR1 SGHTA, CDR2 FQGNSA. The CDR3 protein is CASSFYICSAVAGSNQPQHF.

The rearrangement uses TRBV19 and TRBJ2-2, with D possibly being TRBD2 (6 bases). The CDR3 is 14 amino acids. V was cut by 2 bases and J by 5 bases, with 9 bases left in between. Germline V gives CDR1 LNHDA, CDR2 SQIVND (reference sequence). As DNA, the CDR3 is TGTGCCAGTAGTATACGGGAGTGGACCGGGGAGCTGTTTTTT. This codes for CASSIREWTGELFF.

Ten or more counts support this clonotype. CDR3 nucleotide sequence: TGTGCCGTACAACCGGGACAGTACCTTGAAGCTTTCTTT. This encodes CAVQPGQYLEAFF. The chain couples TRBV30 to TRBJ1-1; the match to TRBD1 covers 7 bases. The CDR3 covers 13 residues. Germline CDR1 is GTSNPN and CDR2 is SVGIG (reference sequence). Losses at the gene ends were 8 bases for V and 7 bases for J; bases not matched to a gene: 13.

CDR3 in DNA: TGTGCCAGCAGCCCAGGGGTAGTGGAAAAACTGTTTTTT. It specifies CASSPGVVEKLFF. The V gene is TRBV6-2 or TRBV6-3, the J gene TRBJ1-4, with a tentative D call TRBD1 (6 bases). Per germline, CDR1 MNHEY and CDR2 SVGEGT. Trimming left V 6 bases short and J 8 bases short, with 13 bases between. The CDR3 loop spans 13 amino acids.

The J gene is TRBJ1-6, the V gene TRBV6-5; D unresolved. Germline loops: CDR1 MNHEY, CDR2 SVGAGI. The V gene lost 0 bases and the J gene lost 4 bases, with 4 bases spanning the gap. The CDR3 has 14 amino acids. The DNA of the CDR3 is TGTGCCAGCAGTTACTCGGCATATAATTCACCCCTCCACTTT. Residues: CASSYSAYNSPLHF.

This clonotype was recorded many times. V and J are TRBV5-1 and TRBJ2-3, with 11 bases identical to TRBD2. Germline CDR1 and CDR2: SGHRS and YFSETQ. The CDR3 loop spans 16 amino acids. V lost 0 bases and J lost 2; bases outside the gene matches: 2. As DNA, the CDR3 is TGCGCCAGCAGCTTGGGACTAGCGGGAACCACAGATACGCAGTATTTT. Its protein is CASSLGLAGTTDTQYF.

The gene calls are TRBV12-5 and TRBJ2-7; possibly TRBD1 for D (8 bases). The CDR3 length is 13 residues. Between the trimmed V and J ends, which lost 4 bases and 6 bases, there was a span of 13 bases. The germline CDR1 and CDR2 sequences are LGHNT and FRNRAP. CDR3 protein: CASGWTGRAEQYF. The CDR3 DNA is TGTGCTAGTGGTTGGACAGGGAGGGCCGAGCAGTACTTC.

The chain links TRBV19 to TRBJ1-4; D not resolved. There are 14 residues in the CDR3. Germline loops: CDR1 LNHDA, CDR2 SQIVND (reference sequence). Between the trimmed V and J ends, which lost 1 base and 5 bases, there was a span of 8 bases. Written as DNA, the CDR3 is TGTGCCAGTAGTATAGGTCCGAGAAATGAAAAACTGTTTTTT. This sequence encodes CASSIGPRNEKLFF.

This clonotype has ten or more counts. The chain recombines TRBV3-1 with TRBJ2-7; tentatively, D is TRBD1 (6 bases). Trimming took 1 base from V and 2 from J, leaving 6 bases between them. CDR1 and CDR2 from the germline V gene are LGHDT and YNNKEL (reference sequence). This CDR3 spans 13 amino acids. The CDR3 loop reads CASSQGGPYEQYF. The CDR3 DNA sequence: TGTGCCAGCAGCCAAGGGGGGCCCTACGAGCAGTACTTC.

There are many counts of this clonotype. The chain uses TRBV30 and TRBJ2-3, with D perhaps matching TRBD1 or TRBD2 (5 bases each). The CDR3 length is 13 residues. With 7 bases removed from V and 2 bases from J, the gap between germline ends came to 13 bases. CDR1 and CDR2 from the germline V gene are GTSNPN and SVGIG (reference sequence). CDR3 protein: CASSGTFTDTQYF. The CDR3 DNA reads TGTGCCTCATCCGGGACGTTCACAGATACGCAGTATTTT.

The rearrangement uses TRBV29-1 and TRBJ2-3; D might be TRBD2 (6 bases). The ends were cut back, 3 bases at V and 5 bases at J, with 15 bases in the middle. Germline CDR1 SQVTM, CDR2 ANQGSEA. The CDR3 is 14 amino acids. CDR3 in DNA: TGCAGCGTTGAGGCTAGCGCAGAGGTAGATACGCAGTATTTT. Its protein is CSVEASAEVDTQYF.

Ten or more counts support this clonotype. The CDR3 is CASSVGPSGSVTQYF. The CDR3 DNA follows: TGTGCCAGCAGCGTAGGACCTAGCGGGAGTGTTACGCAGTATTTT. The V gene is TRBV9, the J gene TRBJ2-3; 10 nucleotides align to TRBD2. Germline loops: CDR1 SGDLS, CDR2 YYNGEE. The CDR3 has 15 amino acids. The trim removed 0 bases at V and 8 bases at J, leaving 6 bases unmatched.

This clonotype was observed many times. The J gene is TRBJ1-5, the V gene TRBV6-1; perhaps TRBD1 as D (5 bases). This CDR3 is built from 14 residues. The V gene lost 0 bases and the J gene lost 15 bases, with 18 bases spanning the gap. Germline CDR1 MNHNS, CDR2 SASEGT. The CDR3 is CASSEAGMRGRVHF. The CDR3 nucleotides read TGTGCCAGCAGTGAAGCGGGAATGAGGGGCCGTGTGCATTTT.

The genes are TRBV11-3 and TRBJ2-3, with D maybe TRBD1 (6 bases). CDR1 is SGHNT, CDR2 YENEEA, per germline. V gave up 5 bases and J gave up 6 bases, with 18 bases separating them. CDR3 length equals 15 residues. This CDR3 reads CASSTPDRLADTQYF. The CDR3 bases are TGTGCCAGCAGCACACCGGACAGACTCGCGGATACGCAGTATTTT.